A single sample gave rise to the 21 T cell receptor beta chains below, sequenced in a study of CD4 T cells in relation to SARS-CoV-2 and coronaviruses (dated by TCRdb to the early 2020s). No antigen has been identified for these receptors. Library preparation was by the immunoSEQ multiplex PCR assay. In TCRdb, the immuneACCESS table is reduced to in-frame sequences with V and J assigned. These tables do not hold every clone; where another copy was compared, an unresolved V gene accounts for under half, and the others remain unexplained. The sample profile shows some 30,000 clones; roughly four fifths of them were found once. In total, the top ten clones hold around 3.3% of the sample. Sequencing was performed on memory CD4+ T cells from PBMCs, cultured in vitro. What the cell subset or site label conveys for this sample: memory (non-naive) CD4+ T cells. The receptor source for this set is an adult with COVID-19.

This clone has only a few counts. The V gene is TRBV6-1, the J gene TRBJ2-1, with 8 bases that match TRBD2. Germline assignment: CDR1 MNHNS and CDR2 SASEGT. V was clipped by 2 bases and J by 0 bases; unmatched bases: 0. This CDR3 is 15 amino acids long. The CDR3 bases are TGTGCCAGCAGTGAACTAGCGGGCTCCTACAATGAGCAGTTCTTC. Its protein product is CASSELAGSYNEQFF.

J is TRBJ2-6 and V is TRBV18; 11 nucleotides align to TRBD1. Unmatched junction bases numbered 0, after V lost 2 bases and J lost 0 bases. Per the germline V gene, CDR1 is KGHSH and CDR2 is LQKENI. The CDR3 is 17 amino acids. CDR3 DNA sequence: TGTGCCAGCTCACCAGGGACAGGGGGCTCTGGGGCCAACGTCCTGACTTTC. It codes for CASSPGTGGSGANVLTF. Combining the CDR3 with reference TRBV18 and TRBJ2-6 gives the whole variable domain NAGVMQNPRHLVRRRGQEARLRCSPMKGHSHVYWYRQLPEEGLKFMVYLQKENIIDESGMPKERFSAEFPKEGPSILRIQQVVRGDSAAYFCASSPGTGGSGANVLTFGAGSRLTVL.

V and J are TRBV9 and TRBJ2-3, with 7 positions matching TRBD2. Germline CDR1 SGDLS, CDR2 YYNGEE. The trim removed 3 bases at V and 5 bases at J, leaving 9 bases unmatched. This CDR3 comprises 15 residues. This CDR3 reads CASSASGGEGDTQYF. The CDR3 DNA is TGTGCCAGCAGCGCCAGTGGGGGGGAGGGAGATACGCAGTATTTT.

The chain joins TRBV27 to TRBJ2-4; TRBD1 is a possible D gene (5 bases). The V and J ends lost 5 bases and 5 bases respectively, with 13 bases between them. The CDR3 loop spans 14 amino acids. Looked up from germline, CDR1 is MNHEY and CDR2 is SMNVEV (reference sequence). DNA for the CDR3: TGTGCCAGCAGTCTTCGACAGAGTCAAAACATTCAGTACTTC. It yields the protein CASSLRQSQNIQYF.

CDR3 nucleotide sequence: TGTGCCACCAGCAGAGATACCCCGGGCACAGGTCCCTACAATGAGCAGTTCTTC. This translates into CATSRDTPGTGPYNEQFF. V is TRBV15 and J is TRBJ2-1; D is possibly TRBD1 (5 bases). Trimming removed 0 bases at V and 2 bases at J, with 17 bases between. Germline CDR1 and CDR2: LNHNV and YYDKDF (reference sequence). The CDR3 is made up of 18 amino acids.

DNA of the CDR3: TGTGCCAGCAGCTTAACAGATGCCTACGAGCAGTACTTC. This codes for CASSLTDAYEQYF. V is TRBV7-2 and J is TRBJ2-7; D gene ambiguous. V lost 2 bases, J lost 2 bases, and 7 bases lay in between. The CDR3 consists of 13 residues. Germline V gives CDR1 SGHTA, CDR2 FQGNSA.

The rearrangement joins TRBV28 to TRBJ1-5; 8 nucleotides align to TRBD1. The germline gives CDR1 MDHEN, CDR2 SYDVKM. V lost 5 bases, J lost 1 base, and 13 bases stayed unmatched. The CDR3 loop spans 18 amino acids. In DNA, the CDR3 is TGTGCCAGCAGTCTTATCGGACAGGGACAATTAAGCAATCAGCCCCAGCATTTT. It codes for CASSLIGQGQLSNQPQHF.

The gene calls are TRBV10-3 and TRBJ2-3, with 11 bases fitting TRBD2. V shed 5 bases, J shed 1 base, and the junction held 5 bases outside the gene matches. CDR1 is ENHRY and CDR2 is SYGVKD in the germline V gene. CDR3 length: 16 amino acids. Written as DNA, the CDR3 is TGTGCCATCAGTTTTGTGACTAGCGGGGGCACAGATACGCAGTATTTT. Translation: CAISFVTSGGTDTQYF.

The count of this clone is one. This chain's CDR3 is CASSLRSYRMNTGELFF. CDR3 coding DNA: TGTGCCAGCAGCTTAAGGTCCTACAGGATGAACACCGGGGAGCTGTTTTTT. This chain uses TRBV7-8 with TRBJ2-2; D perhaps matches TRBD1 (5 bases). V lost 2 bases, J lost 1 base, and 14 bases lay in between. The length of the CDR3 is 17 residues. Germline loops: CDR1 SGHVS, CDR2 FQNEAQ.

The genes are TRBV19 and TRBJ1-3, with D tentatively TRBD1 (5 bases). The CDR3 runs to 18 residues. Looked up from germline, CDR1 is LNHDA and CDR2 is SQIVND (reference sequence). V dropped 2 bases and J dropped 4 bases, with 21 bases sitting between them. The CDR3 spells CASSIRRDRTVVGNTIYF. CDR3 coding DNA: TGTGCCAGTAGTATAAGGCGGGACCGAACCGTGGTGGGAAACACCATATATTTT.

This sequence joins TRBV11-2 and TRBJ2-7, with TRBD1 identical over 7 bases. This CDR3 has 13 residues. Germline loops: CDR1 SGHAT, CDR2 FQNNGV. The ends lost 3 bases at V and 4 bases at J; junction bases unmatched: 3. CDR3 coding DNA: TGTGCCAGCAGCTTGGGACAGACATACGAGCAGTACTTC. Protein product: CASSLGQTYEQYF.

CDR3 in amino acids: CASSPPGRPSTDTQYF. Here the CDR3 DNA reads TGTGCCAGCTCACCACCGGGGCGCCCTAGCACAGATACGCAGTATTTT. The rearrangement links TRBV18 to TRBJ2-3; D may be TRBD1 (5 bases). The V gene lost 0 bases and the J gene lost 0 bases, with 10 bases spanning the gap. Germline CDR1 and CDR2: KGHSH and LQKENI. CDR3 length equals 16 residues.

The V and J genes are TRBV2 and TRBJ2-2; a weak D match, TRBD2 (6 bases). The CDR3 is 13 amino acids. Germline lookup yields CDR1 SNHLY and CDR2 FYNNEI. With 8 bases removed from V and 2 bases from J, the gap between germline ends came to 9 bases. Here the CDR3 DNA reads TGTGCCAGCGGGCGGGATAACACCGGGGAGCTGTTTTTT. Encoded protein: CASGRDNTGELFF.

This chain connects TRBV27 to TRBJ2-1; D ambiguous. With 0 bases removed from V and 0 bases from J, the gap between germline ends came to 6 bases. CDR3 length: 15 residues. Germline CDR1 and CDR2: MNHEY and SMNVEV (reference sequence). CDR3 amino acids: CASSLSLSSYNEQFF. The CDR3 DNA sequence: TGTGCCAGCAGTTTATCCTTGAGCTCCTACAATGAGCAGTTCTTC.

The chain combines TRBV11-3 with TRBJ2-1, with 10 bases identical to TRBD2. Germline V gives CDR1 SGHNT, CDR2 YENEEA. The CDR3 loop spans 13 amino acids. J was trimmed by 9 bases and V by 1 base; bases with no gene match: 0. The CDR3 DNA sequence: TGTGCCAGCAGCTTAGGACTAGCGGGTGAGCAGTTCTTC. Encoded protein: CASSLGLAGEQFF.

This clone has more than one count but fewer than ten. This chain uses TRBV18 with TRBJ1-1, with 7 bases identical to TRBD1. The CDR3 totals 16 residues. The V gene end was trimmed by 4 bases and the J gene end by 0 bases; junction bases not matched to a gene: 8. CDR1 is KGHSH and CDR2 is LQKENI in the germline V gene. The CDR3 nucleotides are TGTGCCAGCTCACGAGGGGGCTCGGGCCTGAACACTGAAGCTTTCTTT. This sequence encodes CASSRGGSGLNTEAFF.

The V call is TRBV24-1, the J call TRBJ2-1; 9 nucleotides align to TRBD1. J lost 9 bases, V lost 2 bases, and 4 bases had no gene match. This CDR3 spans 14 amino acids. Germline lookup yields CDR1 KGHDR and CDR2 SFDVKD. CDR3 DNA: TGTGCCACCAGTGATTACAGGGGGCACACTGAGCAGTTCTTC. Translation gives CATSDYRGHTEQFF.

The J gene is TRBJ2-1, the V gene TRBV19, with D unresolved. The ends were cut back, 2 bases at V and 0 bases at J, with 8 bases in the middle. The CDR3 has 15 amino acids. Germline V lookup: CDR1 LNHDA, CDR2 SQIVND (reference sequence). The chain's CDR3 is CASSISRASYNEQFF. CDR3 nucleotides: TGTGCCAGTAGTATATCTAGGGCCTCCTACAATGAGCAGTTCTTC.

The genes are TRBV6-5 and TRBJ2-5; D is ambiguous. The V end was cut by 4 bases, the J end by 0 bases, with 6 bases between. The germline V gene encodes CDR1 MNHEY and CDR2 SVGAGI. CDR3 length: 13 residues. The CDR3 spells CASSFSYQETQYF. Here the CDR3 DNA reads TGTGCCAGCAGTTTTTCGTACCAAGAGACCCAGTACTTC.

The chain combines TRBV2 with TRBJ2-7; 13 bases match TRBD2. The CDR3 is 15 residues long. Trimming cost V 6 bases and J 3 bases; bases outside gene matches: 5. Germline values: CDR1 SNHLY, CDR2 FYNNEI. The CDR3 nucleotides read TGTGCCAGCAGCAGACTAGCGGGAGGCTACTACGAGCAGTACTTC. Its translation is CASSRLAGGYYEQYF.

J is TRBJ2-2 and V is TRBV4-1; D assignment may be TRBD1 or TRBD2 (5 bases each). Germline-derived CDR1 and CDR2 are MGHRA and YSYEKL. V shed 3 bases and J shed 7 bases, with 6 bases lying between them. This CDR3 contains 12 residues. The CDR3: CASSQGVGELFF. The CDR3 DNA follows: TGCGCCAGCAGCCAGGGGGTCGGGGAGCTGTTTTTT.